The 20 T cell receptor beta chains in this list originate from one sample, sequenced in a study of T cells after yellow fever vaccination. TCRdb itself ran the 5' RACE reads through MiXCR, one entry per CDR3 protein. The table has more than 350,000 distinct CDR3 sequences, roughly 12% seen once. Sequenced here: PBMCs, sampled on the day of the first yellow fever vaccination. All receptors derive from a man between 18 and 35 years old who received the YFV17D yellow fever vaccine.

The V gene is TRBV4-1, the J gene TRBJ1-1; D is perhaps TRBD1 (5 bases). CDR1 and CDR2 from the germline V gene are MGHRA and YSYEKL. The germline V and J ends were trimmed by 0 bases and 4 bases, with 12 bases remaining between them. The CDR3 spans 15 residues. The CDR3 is CASSQEAGGVTEAFF. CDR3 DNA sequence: TGCGCCAGCAGCCAAGAAGCTGGGGGTGTCACTGAAGCTTTCTTT.

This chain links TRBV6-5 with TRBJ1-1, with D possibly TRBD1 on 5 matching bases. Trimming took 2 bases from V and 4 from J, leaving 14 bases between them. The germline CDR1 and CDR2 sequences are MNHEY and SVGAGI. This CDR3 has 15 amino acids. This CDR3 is CASSYGGWVFTEAFF. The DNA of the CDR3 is TGTGCCAGCAGTTACGGGGGGTGGGTGTTCACTGAAGCTTTCTTT.

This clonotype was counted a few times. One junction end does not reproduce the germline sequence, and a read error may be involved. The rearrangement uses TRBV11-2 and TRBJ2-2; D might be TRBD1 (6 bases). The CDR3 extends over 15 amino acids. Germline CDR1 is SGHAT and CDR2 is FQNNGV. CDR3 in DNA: TGTGCCAGCAGCATAGACAGGCCGGCGGCCGGGGAGCTGTTTTTT. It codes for CASSIDRPAAGELFF.

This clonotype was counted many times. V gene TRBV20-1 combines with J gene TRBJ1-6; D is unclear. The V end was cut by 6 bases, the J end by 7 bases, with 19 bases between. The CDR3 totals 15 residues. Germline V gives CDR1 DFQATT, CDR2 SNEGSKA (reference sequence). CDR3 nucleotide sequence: TGCAGTGCCTCCGGGGTGGCGGTGGGAAATTCACCCCTCCACTTT. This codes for CSASGVAVGNSPLHF.

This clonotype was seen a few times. Here the CDR3 DNA reads TGTGCCAGCAGCTATTCCCCAGAGACCCAGTACTTC. Translating it yields CASSYSPETQYF. The rearrangement uses TRBV2 and TRBJ2-5; no clear D gene. CDR1 is SNHLY, CDR2 FYNNEI, per germline. The CDR3 length is 12 residues. The V end was cut by 6 bases, the J end by 4 bases, with 9 bases between.

The CDR3 DNA reads TGTGCCAGCAGCCGGGACAGCAGCTCCTACAATGAGCAGTTCTTC. It codes for CASSRDSSSYNEQFF. The chain has TRBV14 and TRBJ2-1, with 7 bases aligning to TRBD1. This CDR3 is built from 15 residues. The germline V gene has CDR1 SGHDN and CDR2 FVKESK. V shed 4 bases and J 0 bases; nucleotides not matched to a gene: 3.

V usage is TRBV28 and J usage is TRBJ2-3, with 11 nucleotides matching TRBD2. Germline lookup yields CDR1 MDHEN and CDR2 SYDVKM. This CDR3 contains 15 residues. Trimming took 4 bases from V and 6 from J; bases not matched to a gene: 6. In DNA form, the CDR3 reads TGTGCCAGCAGTTCCCCTAGCGGGGGGCGTGATACGCAGTATTTT. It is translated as CASSSPSGGRDTQYF.

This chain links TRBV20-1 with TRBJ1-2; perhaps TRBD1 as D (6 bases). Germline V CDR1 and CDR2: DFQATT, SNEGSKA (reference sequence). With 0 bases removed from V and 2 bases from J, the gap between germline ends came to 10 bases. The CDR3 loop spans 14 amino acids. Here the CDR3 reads CSARDRGSNYGYTF. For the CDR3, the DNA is TGCAGTGCTAGAGACAGGGGCTCAAACTATGGCTACACCTTC.

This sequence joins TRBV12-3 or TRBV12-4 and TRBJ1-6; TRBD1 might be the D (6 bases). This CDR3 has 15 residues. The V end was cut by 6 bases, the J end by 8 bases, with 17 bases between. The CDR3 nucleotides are TGTGCCAGCAGCCCTCAACAGGGTAGCGATTCACCCCTCCACTTT. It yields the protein CASSPQQGSDSPLHF.

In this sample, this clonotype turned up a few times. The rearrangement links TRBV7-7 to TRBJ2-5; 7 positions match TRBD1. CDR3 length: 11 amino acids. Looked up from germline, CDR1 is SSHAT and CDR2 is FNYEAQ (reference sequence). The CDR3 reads CATTGVETQYF. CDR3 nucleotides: TGTGCTACTACAGGGGTGGAGACCCAGTACTTC.

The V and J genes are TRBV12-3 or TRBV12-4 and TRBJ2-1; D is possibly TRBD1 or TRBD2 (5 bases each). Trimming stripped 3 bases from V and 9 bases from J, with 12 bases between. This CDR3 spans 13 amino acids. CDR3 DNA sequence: TGTGCCAGCAGTTTCGGGCCTGGGGGTGAGCAGTTCTTC. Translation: CASSFGPGGEQFF.

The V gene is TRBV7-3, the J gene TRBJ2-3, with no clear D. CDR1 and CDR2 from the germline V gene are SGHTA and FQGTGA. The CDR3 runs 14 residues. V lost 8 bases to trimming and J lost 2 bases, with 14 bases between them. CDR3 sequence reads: CASAKDRYTDTQYF. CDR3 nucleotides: TGTGCCAGCGCGAAGGACCGATACACAGATACGCAGTATTTT.

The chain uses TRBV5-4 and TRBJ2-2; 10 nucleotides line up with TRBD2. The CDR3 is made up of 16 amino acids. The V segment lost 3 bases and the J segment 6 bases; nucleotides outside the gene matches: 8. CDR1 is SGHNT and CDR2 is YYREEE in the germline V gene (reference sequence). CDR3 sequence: CASSWRPGTSAGELFF. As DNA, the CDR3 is TGTGCCAGCAGCTGGCGACCCGGGACTAGCGCCGGGGAGCTGTTTTTT.

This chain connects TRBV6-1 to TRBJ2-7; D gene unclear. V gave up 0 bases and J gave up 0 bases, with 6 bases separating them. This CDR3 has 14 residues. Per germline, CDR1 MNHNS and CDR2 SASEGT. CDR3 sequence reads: CASSEAPSSYEQYV. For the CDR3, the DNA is TGTGCCAGCAGTGAAGCTCCGAGCTCCTACGAGCAGTACGTC.

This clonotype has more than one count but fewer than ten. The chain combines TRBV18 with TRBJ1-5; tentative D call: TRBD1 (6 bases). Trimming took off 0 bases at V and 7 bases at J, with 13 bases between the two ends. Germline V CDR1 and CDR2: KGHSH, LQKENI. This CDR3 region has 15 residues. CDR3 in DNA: TGTGCCAGCTCACCACCCGCAGGGGTGGAACAGCCCCAGCATTTT. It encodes CASSPPAGVEQPQHF.

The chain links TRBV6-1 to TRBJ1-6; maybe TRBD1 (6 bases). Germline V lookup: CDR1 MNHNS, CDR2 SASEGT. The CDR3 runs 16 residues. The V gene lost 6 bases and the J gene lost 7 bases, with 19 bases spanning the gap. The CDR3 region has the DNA TGTGCCAGCAGACCCACAGGGATTAAAACAAATTCACCCCTCCACTTT. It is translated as CASRPTGIKTNSPLHF.

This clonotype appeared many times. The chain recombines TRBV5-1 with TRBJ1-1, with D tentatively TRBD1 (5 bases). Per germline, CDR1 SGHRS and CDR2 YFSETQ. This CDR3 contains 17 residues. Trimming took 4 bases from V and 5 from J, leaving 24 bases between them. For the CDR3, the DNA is TGCGCCAGCAGCCCGGGGGGGATCGGGACCGGGAGAACTGAAGCTTTCTTT. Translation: CASSPGGIGTGRTEAFF.

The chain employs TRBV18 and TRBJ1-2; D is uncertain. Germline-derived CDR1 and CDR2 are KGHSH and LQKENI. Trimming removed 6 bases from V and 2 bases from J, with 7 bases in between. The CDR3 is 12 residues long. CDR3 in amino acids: CASSPENYGYTF. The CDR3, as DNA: TGTGCCAGCTCGCCAGAGAACTATGGCTACACCTTC. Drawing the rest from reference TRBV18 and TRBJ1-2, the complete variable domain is NAGVMQNPRHLVRRRGQEARLRCSPMKGHSHVYWYRQLPEEGLKFMVYLQKENIIDESGMPKERFSAEFPKEGPSILRIQQVVRGDSAAYFCASSPENYGYTFGSGTRLTVV.

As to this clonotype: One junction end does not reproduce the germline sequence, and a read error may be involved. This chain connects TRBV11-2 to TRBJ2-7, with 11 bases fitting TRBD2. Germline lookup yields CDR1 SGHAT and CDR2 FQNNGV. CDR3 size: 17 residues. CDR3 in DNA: TGTGCCAGCAGCCTAGACCGGCCTAGCGGGGGGCTCTACGAGCAGTACTTC. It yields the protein CASSLDRPSGGLYEQYF.

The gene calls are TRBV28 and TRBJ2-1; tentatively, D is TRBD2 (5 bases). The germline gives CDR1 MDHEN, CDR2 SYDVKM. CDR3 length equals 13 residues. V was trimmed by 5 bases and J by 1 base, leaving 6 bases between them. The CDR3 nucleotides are TGTGCCAGCAGTCGGGAATCCTACAATGAGCAGTTCTTC. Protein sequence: CASSRESYNEQFF.